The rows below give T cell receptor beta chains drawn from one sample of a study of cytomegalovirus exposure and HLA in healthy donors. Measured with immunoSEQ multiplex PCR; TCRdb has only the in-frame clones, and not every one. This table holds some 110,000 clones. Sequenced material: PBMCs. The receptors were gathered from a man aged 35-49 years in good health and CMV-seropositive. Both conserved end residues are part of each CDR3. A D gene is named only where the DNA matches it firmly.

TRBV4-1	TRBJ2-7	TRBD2	TGCGCCAGCAGCCAAGTACGAGCGGGAGTACTTCTTGAGCAGTACTTC	CASSQVRAGVLLEQYF
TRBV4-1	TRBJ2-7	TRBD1	TGCGCCAGCAGCCAACGGGGGACAGGGGGCGACGAGCAGTACTTC	CASSQRGTGGDEQYF
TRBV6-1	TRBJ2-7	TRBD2	TGTGCCAGCAGTGAAGGCGTGCCCGGGACTAGCGGGACCCCCGCCGCCGAGCAGTACTTC	CASSEGVPGTSGTPAAEQYF
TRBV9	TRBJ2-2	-	TGTGCCAGCAGCGTGCGGGAAGGAGCCGGGGAGCTGTTTTTT	CASSVREGAGELFF
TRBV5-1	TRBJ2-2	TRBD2	TGCGCCAGCAGCTTGGATTCGGGACTAAACACCGGGGAGCTGTTTTTT	CASSLDSGLNTGELFF
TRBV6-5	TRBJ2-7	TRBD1	TGTGCCAGCAGGGGGACAGGCCCTATGGGCGAGCAGTACTTC	CASRGTGPMGEQYF
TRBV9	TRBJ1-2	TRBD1	TGTGCCAGCACCTTAGACAGGGGGCCCTATGGCTACACCTTC	CASTLDRGPYGYTF
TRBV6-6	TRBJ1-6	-	TGTGCCAGCAGTTACTCGAGTCTCCTCCACTTT	CASSYSSLLHF
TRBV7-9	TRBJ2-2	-	TGTGCCAGCAGCTTAGGCGGGTTGGGGACGAACACCGGGGAGCTGTTTTTT	CASSLGGLGTNTGELFF
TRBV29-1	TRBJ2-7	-	TGCAGCGTTGAAATAGGGGAGGTGCAGTACTTC	CSVEIGEVQYF
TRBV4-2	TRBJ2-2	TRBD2	TGTGCCAGCAGCCAAGCCGGGACTAGGGGCGGGGAGCTGTTTTTT	CASSQAGTRGGELFF
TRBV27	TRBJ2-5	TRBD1	TGTGCCAGCAGGGAGACAGGGGGTCGCGAGACCCAGTACTTC	CASRETGGRETQYF
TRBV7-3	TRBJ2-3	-	TGTGCCAGCCCCTCGCGTCTGGGGGAGGGGGAGGGGGATACGCAGTATTTT	CASPSRLGEGEGDTQYF
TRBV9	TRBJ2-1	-	TGTGCCAGCAGCGTAGTCGAGTCAGGTGAGCAGTTCTTC	CASSVVESGEQFF
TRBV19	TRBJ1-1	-	TGTGCCATACGGAAGGAGGGCTTCACTGAAGCTTTCTTT	CAIRKEGFTEAFF
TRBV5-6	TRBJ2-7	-	TGTGCCAGCAGCTTGGTCAGGGTTGGGTACGAGCAGTACTTC	CASSLVRVGYEQYF
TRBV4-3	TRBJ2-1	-	TGCGCCAGCAGCCAAGGGACTTCCGGGGCCTACAATGAGCAGTTCTTC	CASSQGTSGAYNEQFF
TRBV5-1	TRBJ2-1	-	TGCGCCAGCAGCTTGACTCCGGAGCCGAGCTCCTACAATGAGCAGTTCTTC	CASSLTPEPSSYNEQFF
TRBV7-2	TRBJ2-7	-	TGTGCCAGCAGCTCCTACGACTCCTACGAGCAGTACTTC	CASSSYDSYEQYF
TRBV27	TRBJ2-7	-	TGTGCCAGCAGTTTTGGTACCGGGACTCCCCACCCGCAGTACTTC	CASSFGTGTPHPQYF
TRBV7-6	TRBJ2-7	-	TGTGCCAGCAGCTTAGTTGGGGCCGGTATTTACGAGCAGTACTTC	CASSLVGAGIYEQYF
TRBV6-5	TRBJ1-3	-	TGTGCCAGCAGGGGAGGGGTATTCGGGGGAAACACCATATATTTT	CASRGGVFGGNTIYF
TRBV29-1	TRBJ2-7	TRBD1	TGCAGCGTAACCCTTCCGGGACAGGGTCTTTTTTCCTACGAGCAGTACTTC	CSVTLPGQGLFSYEQYF
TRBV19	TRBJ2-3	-	TGTGCCAGTACCGACAGTTATACGCAGTATTTT	CASTDSYTQYF
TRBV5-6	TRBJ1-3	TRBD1	TGTGCCAGCAGCTTGGGGACAGGGGATTACTCTGGAAACACCATATATTTT	CASSLGTGDYSGNTIYF
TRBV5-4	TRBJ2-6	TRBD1	TGTGCCAGCAGCCCCAGACAGGGGAGTCTTCCTGGGGCCAACGTCCTGACTTTC	CASSPRQGSLPGANVLTF
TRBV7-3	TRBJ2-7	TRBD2	TGTGCCAGCAGCTCCAGAGCGGGAACCGAGCAGTACTTC	CASSSRAGTEQYF
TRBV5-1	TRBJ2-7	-	TGCGCCAGCAGCTTGGGGGACACAGACTACGAGCAGTACTTC	CASSLGDTDYEQYF
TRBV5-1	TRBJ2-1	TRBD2	TGCGCCAGCAGACCCGGACTAGCTAAGTTGTTCTTC	CASRPGLAKLFF
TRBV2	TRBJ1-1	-	TGTGCCAGCACGACAGCGCCGAACACTGAAGCTTTCTTT	CASTTAPNTEAFF
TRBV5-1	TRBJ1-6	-	TGCGCCAGCAGCTTGGCACCGGGATCTAATTCACCCCTCCACTTT	CASSLAPGSNSPLHF
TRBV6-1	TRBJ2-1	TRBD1	TGTGCCAGCAGTGAAGTTCAGGGGGCCCAACGGGATGAGCAGTTCTTC	CASSEVQGAQRDEQFF
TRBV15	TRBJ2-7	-	TGTGCCACCAGCAGAATACCTAGCGACATCTCCTACGAGCAGTACTTC	CATSRIPSDISYEQYF
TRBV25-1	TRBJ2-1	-	TGTGCCAGCAGTGAATGGGGACAACTCAATGAGCAGTTCTTC	CASSEWGQLNEQFF
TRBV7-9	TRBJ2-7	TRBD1	TGTGCCAGCAGCCTAGGACAGGGGGCACAGGAGCAGTACTTC	CASSLGQGAQEQYF
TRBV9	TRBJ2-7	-	TGTGCCAGCAGCATAGGTCGGTCCCACTACGAGCAGTACTTC	CASSIGRSHYEQYF
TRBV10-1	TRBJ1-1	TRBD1	TGCGCCAGCAGTGGAACCGGGACAGGGGTCACTGAAGCTTTCTTT	CASSGTGTGVTEAFF
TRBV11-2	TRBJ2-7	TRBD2	TGTGCCAGCAGCTCTGATCTAGGGCCGCTAGCGGGAGTGGAGTACGAGCAGTACTTC	CASSSDLGPLAGVEYEQYF
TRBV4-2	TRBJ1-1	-	TGTGCCAGCAGCCAAGTGGGGACGGGAGTCACTGAAGCTTTCTTT	CASSQVGTGVTEAFF
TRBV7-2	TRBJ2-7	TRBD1	TGTGCCAGCAGCCCAGACAGGGTACGGTACGAGCAGTACTTC	CASSPDRVRYEQYF
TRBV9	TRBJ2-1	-	TGTGCCAGCAGCCCCGTGGAGGTAGGGAATGAGCAGTTCTTC	CASSPVEVGNEQFF
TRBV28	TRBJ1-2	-	TGTGCCAGCAGTTTGGGGGGTGGCGGCTACACCTTC	CASSLGGGGYTF
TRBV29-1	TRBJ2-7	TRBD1	TGCAGCGGAAACAGGGGGTACGAGCAGTACTTC	CSGNRGYEQYF
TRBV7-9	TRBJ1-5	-	TGTGCCAGCAGGGAGGACGGCCGCAATCAGCCCCAGCATTTT	CASREDGRNQPQHF
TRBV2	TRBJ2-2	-	TGTGCCAGCAGTGAAAAATTCATAGCCGGGGAGCTGTTTTTT	CASSEKFIAGELFF
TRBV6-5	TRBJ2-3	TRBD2	TGTGCCAGCAGTTACGGTTCCGCGGGAGGGGCGGATACGCAGTATTTT	CASSYGSAGGADTQYF
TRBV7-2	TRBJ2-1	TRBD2	TGTGCCAGCAGCCAGACTAGCGGGAGGGCCGGGCAGTTCTTC	CASSQTSGRAGQFF
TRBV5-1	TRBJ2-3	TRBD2	TGCGCCAGCAGGACCGGGACTAGCGGGAACTTGGGCACAGATACGCAGTATTTT	CASRTGTSGNLGTDTQYF
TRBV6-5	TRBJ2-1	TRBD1	TGTGCCAGCAGCCGGGACAGGGCGAACAATGAGCAGTTCTTC	CASSRDRANNEQFF
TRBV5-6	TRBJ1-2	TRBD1	TGTGCCAGCAGCGGGGACAGGGGGGAATATGGCTACACCTTC	CASSGDRGEYGYTF
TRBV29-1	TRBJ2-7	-	TGCAGCGTCCACCGGGAGGGGGCTTACGAGCAGTACTTC	CSVHREGAYEQYF
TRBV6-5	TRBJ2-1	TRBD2	TGTGCCAGCAGTAGCTCCGGGACTACATACAATGAGCAGTTCTTC	CASSSSGTTYNEQFF
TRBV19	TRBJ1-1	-	TGTGCCAGTAGCGTTACAGGGTCTGAAGCTTTCTTT	CASSVTGSEAFF
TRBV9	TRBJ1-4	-	TGTGCCAGCAGCGACAGACAGCCCACTAATGAAAAACTGTTTTTT	CASSDRQPTNEKLFF
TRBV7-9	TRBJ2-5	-	TGTGCCAGCAGCTTTCGAGGGGGAGAGACCCAGTACTTC	CASSFRGGETQYF
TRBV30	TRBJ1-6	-	TGTGCCTTATCAGGGATGCCCTCCTATAATTCACCCCTCCACTTT	CALSGMPSYNSPLHF
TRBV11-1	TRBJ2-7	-	TGTGCCAGCAGCTTATCTCCCACGAGCTACGAGCAGTACTTC	CASSLSPTSYEQYF
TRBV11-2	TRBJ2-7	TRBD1	TGTGCCAGCAGCTTAGCTGGGACAGGGCTCTCTGGCGAGCAGTACTTC	CASSLAGTGLSGEQYF
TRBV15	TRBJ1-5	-	TGTGCCACCAGCAGAGGTGAGGGCGGGGACCTCATAAGCAATCAGCCCCAGCATTTT	CATSRGEGGDLISNQPQHF